Listed below are T cell receptor beta chains from one sample, sequenced in a study of shared clonotypes between healthy human individuals. Measured with immunoSEQ multiplex PCR; TCRdb has only the in-frame clones, and not every one. This table holds some 630,000 clones, around 72% found once. Sequencing used memory CD4+ T cells sorted from blood. The receptors were sampled from a woman younger than 45 in good health. Each CDR3 is given with its conserved first and last residue.

CDR3 | V
CASSATGKNTEAFF | TRBV2
CASSLGFGGEQYF | TRBV11-2
CASSLDTGHFYEQYF | TRBV5-1
CASSRPKGTGDVETQYF | TRBV4-1
CASSSSGGQGVYEQYF | TRBV28
CASSFRRGLNYGYTF | TRBV28
CASSRFREETQYF | TRBV19
CATSREGASQTGELFF | TRBV15
CASSANRGNQPQHF | TRBV9
CASSLATSGSFSDTQYF | TRBV7-9
CASIADRGNTEAFF | TRBV19
CASSLGRQDSYEQYF | TRBV18
CASSLGGAREKLFF | TRBV11-2
CASRLSSGSSTGELFF | TRBV19
CASSSIVGGGYEQYF | TRBV11-3
CASRLLAGVTDTQYF | TRBV2
CASSSVTGELFF | TRBV7-3
CASSLGDWGNQPQHF | TRBV5-1
CASSYDLGYNEQFF | TRBV6-5
CASSLDEARARSEQYF | TRBV28
CASTLGTNSPLHF | TRBV11-1
CASSQTATGSYGYTF | TRBV4-1
CASLASSGSGYEQYF | TRBV28
CASSFFDGRDTQYF | TRBV28
CASSPGTSGPYEQYF | TRBV5-4
CASSTLGTSGGYTDTQYF | TRBV19
CASKAQGSVYEQYF | TRBV27
CASSPSTGAGNIQYF | TRBV28
CASSERSGTETDTQYF | TRBV25-1
CASSLAGGATYEQYF | TRBV5-1
CASSREETYNEQFF | TRBV5-1
CASSLARANEQYF | TRBV5-1
CASSFRREARMGSPLHF | TRBV5-5
CASSEAGGGARQPQHF | TRBV7-9
CATSTRLAEYNEQFF | TRBV15
CASSSGQVTGELFF | TRBV5-1
CASSFFNGHNQPQHF | TRBV5-4
CSVLAESTDTQYF | TRBV29-1
CASSLGHLNSYEQYF | TRBV7-9
CASNGHWNNEQFF | TRBV2
CSVGDGAGETQYF | TRBV29-1
CASSVSGLGTGELFF | TRBV25-1
CASSKAGREGSYEQYF | TRBV21-1
CASSDRDGSYNEQFF | TRBV6-1
CASSRRDYGYTF | TRBV19
CASRDGRGPDTQYF | TRBV5-5
CASSGTGGQPQHF | TRBV27
CASSGATIGANVLTF | TRBV9
CASSARHPNYGYTF | TRBV21-1
CASSLMGGSGNEQFF | TRBV7-7
CASRATGTAFYEQYF | TRBV28